This passage covers 17 T cell receptor beta chains from one sample sequenced in a study of shared clonotypes between healthy human individuals (dated by TCRdb to the early 2020s). The receptor library was made with the immunoSEQ multiplex PCR assay. TCRdb mirrors the immuneACCESS table, restricted to in-frame sequences. Some clones are absent from its copies; in checked studies, under half trace to an unresolved V gene, and the reason for the others is unknown. The sample table contains over a million clones; only one count was recorded for more than 60% of them. The ten largest clonotypes hold approximately 1.5% of the sample. Sequences were obtained from memory CD4+ T cells sorted from blood. The sample's cell subset or site label is to be understood as: CD45RA-negative fraction. The source of these receptors is a man younger than 30 in good health.

This chain joins TRBV11-2 and TRBJ1-1, with D perhaps TRBD1 (6 bases). Trimming removed 5 bases from V and 9 bases from J, with 10 bases in between. The CDR3 is made up of 11 amino acids. In germline, CDR1 is SGHAT, CDR2 FQNNGV. As DNA, the CDR3 is TGTGCCAGCAGCCCCGGACAGAAAGCTTTCTTT. It yields the protein CASSPGQKAFF.

J is TRBJ2-7 and V is TRBV10-3, with D possibly being TRBD1 or TRBD2 (5 bases each). Per the germline V gene, CDR1 is ENHRY and CDR2 is SYGVKD. Trimming took 8 bases from V and 5 from J, leaving 19 bases between them. The CDR3 length is 14 residues. The CDR3 nucleotides read TGTGCCATCTCCCCGGGGCCAAGGGGAAACGAGCAGTACTTC. Residues: CAISPGPRGNEQYF.

The sample holds many counts of this clone. Its ends do not fully match the called genes, so a read error is possible. This rearrangement joins TRBV7-7 to TRBJ2-2, with D hard to call. Germline CDR1 and CDR2: SSHAT and FNYEAQ (reference sequence). The CDR3 extends over 14 amino acids. The CDR3 DNA sequence: TGTGCTAGCAGCCAGAGCAGGAACACCGGGGAGCTGTTTTTT. This codes for CASSQSRNTGELFF.

The chain combines TRBV4-1 with TRBJ2-5; the match to TRBD2 covers 9 bases. This CDR3 is 18 amino acids long. Trimming took 1 base from V and 1 from J; bases not matched to a gene: 10. Germline V gives CDR1 MGHRA, CDR2 YSYEKL. CDR3 DNA: TGCGCCAGCAGCCAAGCCCAGCGGGGGGCCCGGGCCCAAGAGACCCAGTACTTC. The encoded protein is CASSQAQRGARAQETQYF.

The J gene is TRBJ2-1, the V gene TRBV9; TRBD1 matches at 10 bases. The CDR3 is 17 amino acids. In germline, CDR1 is SGDLS, CDR2 YYNGEE. V trimming: 0 bases; J trimming: 5 bases; junction bases outside the gene matches: 8. The chain's CDR3 is CASSVAGWGQGNNEQFF. The CDR3 coding sequence is TGTGCCAGCAGCGTAGCGGGCTGGGGACAGGGGAACAATGAGCAGTTCTTC.

There are a few counts of this clone. The rearrangement joins TRBV11-2 to TRBJ2-3; 7 bases line up with TRBD1. With V trimmed by 5 bases and J by 0 bases, 5 bases remained unmatched. Germline-derived CDR1 and CDR2 are SGHAT and FQNNGV. The length of the CDR3 is 15 residues. The CDR3 is CASSPGQASTDTQYF. The CDR3, as DNA: TGTGCCAGCAGCCCAGGACAGGCTAGCACAGATACGCAGTATTTT.

This sequence joins TRBV6-6 and TRBJ2-7; D uncertain. The CDR3 spans 14 residues. Germline CDR1 and CDR2: MNHNY and SVGAGI (reference sequence). V lost 4 bases, J lost 0 bases, and 10 bases lay in between. DNA for the CDR3: TGTGCCAGCAGTTCGACTCAGAACTCCTACGAGCAGTACTTC. As protein: CASSSTQNSYEQYF.

Concerning this clone itself: Since a much larger clone is just one base distant, this may be a read error. Other DNA variants within this sample encode the same CDR3. The rearrangement links TRBV7-9 to TRBJ2-3; 10 bases line up with TRBD2. CDR1 SEHNR and CDR2 FQNEAQ come from the germline V gene (reference sequence). This CDR3 spans 14 amino acids. The J segment lost 4 bases and the V segment lost 5 bases, leaving 3 bases of the junction unmatched. CDR3 DNA: TGTGCCAGCAGCCCCGGACTAGCGGCAGATACGCAGTATTTT. Translated, it gives CASSPGLAADTQYF.

The chain is built from TRBV7-3 and TRBJ1-1, with a weak D call TRBD1 (6 bases). The CDR3 spans 14 residues. Looked up from germline, CDR1 is SGHTA and CDR2 is FQGTGA. V was pared by 2 bases and J by 4 bases, with 11 bases between. CDR3 in DNA: TGTGCCAGCAGCTTACAGGGGAGGGGCACTGAAGCTTTCTTT. It translates to CASSLQGRGTEAFF.

V gene TRBV7-9 combines with J gene TRBJ1-5; tentatively, D is TRBD1 (5 bases). The V gene's germline CDR1 is SEHNR and CDR2 FQNEAQ (reference sequence). CDR3 length: 16 amino acids. Trimming removed 1 base from V and 4 bases from J, with 14 bases in between. CDR3 DNA: TGTGCCAGCAGCTTAGTTGTAGGGGAGATAAATCAGCCCCAGCATTTT. It translates to CASSLVVGEINQPQHF.

Only one count was recorded for this clone. The genes are TRBV9 and TRBJ2-1; possibly TRBD2 for D (5 bases). The V gene lost 2 bases and the J gene lost 3 bases, with 12 bases spanning the gap. There are 15 residues in the CDR3. CDR1 and CDR2 (germline): SGDLS, YYNGEE. The CDR3 nucleotides are TGTGCCAGCAGCGTTAGACTCGGGGTCTACAATGAGCAGTTCTTC. Encoded protein: CASSVRLGVYNEQFF.

The rearrangement joins TRBV30 to TRBJ2-7, with 9 bases aligning to TRBD2. Trimming at V came to 3 bases and at J to 5 bases, leaving 11 bases not matched to a gene. Germline V gene data show CDR1 as GTSNPN and CDR2 as SVGIG (reference sequence). The CDR3 is 15 residues long. The chain's CDR3 is CAWSGPGLAVDEQYF. CDR3 bases: TGTGCCTGGAGCGGTCCGGGACTAGCTGTCGACGAGCAGTACTTC.

The table lists this clone with a few counts. The J gene is TRBJ1-1, the V gene TRBV18; a weak D match, TRBD1 (5 bases). The V end was cut by 4 bases, the J end by 0 bases, with 12 bases between. Germline V gene data show CDR1 as KGHSH and CDR2 as LQKENI. The CDR3 has 15 amino acids. CDR3 nucleotide sequence: TGTGCCAGCTCACAAGGGGCGCAATTGAACACTGAAGCTTTCTTT. Its translation: CASSQGAQLNTEAFF.

The V and J genes are TRBV9 and TRBJ2-4; 7 nucleotides agree with TRBD1. V lost 0 bases to trimming and J lost 7 bases; unmatched junction nucleotides: 1. Germline V CDR1 and CDR2: SGDLS, YYNGEE. The CDR3 totals 13 residues. The CDR3 loop is CASSVGGGNIQYF. In DNA, the CDR3 is TGTGCCAGCAGCGTAGGAGGGGGCAACATTCAGTACTTC.

This clone occurred once. V is TRBV19 and J is TRBJ1-5, with D unresolved. The CDR3 runs to 11 residues. The germline V and J ends were trimmed by 5 bases and 9 bases, with 8 bases remaining between them. Germline loops: CDR1 LNHDA, CDR2 SQIVND (reference sequence). The CDR3 reads CASSEVPPQHF. In DNA, the CDR3 is TGTGCCAGTAGTGAAGTTCCGCCCCAGCATTTT.

V gene TRBV7-2 combines with J gene TRBJ2-3; D gene uncertain. The germline gives CDR1 SGHTA, CDR2 FQGNSA. Trimming left V 5 bases short and J 1 base short, with 16 bases between. The CDR3 runs 16 residues. Written as DNA, the CDR3 is TGTGCCAGCAGCCCTTCAAGGTCGCGTGGCACAGATACGCAGTATTTT. Translation: CASSPSRSRGTDTQYF.

J is TRBJ2-1 and V is TRBV11-2; D is undetermined. The CDR3 is made up of 14 amino acids. The germline gives CDR1 SGHAT, CDR2 FQNNGV. V was cut by 1 base and J by 7 bases, with 11 bases left in between. CDR3 sequence (DNA): TGTGCCAGCAGCTTAGCGTCTAATTCTAATGAGCAGTTCTTC. Residues: CASSLASNSNEQFF.